This TCR beta chain comes out of a study of early T cells in non-severe SARS-CoV-2 infection. Per the germline V gene, CDR1 is MNHEY and CDR2 is SMNVEV (reference sequence). Trimming took 4 bases from V and 0 from J; bases not matched to a gene: 14. The CDR3 contains 18 residues. This clonotype was observed many times. Using its own MiXCR run on the 5' RACE reads, TCRdb lists one record per CDR3 protein. Of under 70,000 distinct CDR3 sequences listed, 5.6% are singletons. The sample comprised whole blood. The receptor's source is an adult who was a healthcare worker with PCR-confirmed SARS-CoV-2 infection or an uninfected control (not recorded which). This chain uses TRBV27 with TRBJ1-2, with TRBD1 identical over 7 bases. The CDR3 reads CASSSIRQGSGTNYGYTF. In DNA, the CDR3 is TGTGCCAGCAGTTCAATCCGACAGGGTTCGGGAACTAACTATGGCTACACCTTC.